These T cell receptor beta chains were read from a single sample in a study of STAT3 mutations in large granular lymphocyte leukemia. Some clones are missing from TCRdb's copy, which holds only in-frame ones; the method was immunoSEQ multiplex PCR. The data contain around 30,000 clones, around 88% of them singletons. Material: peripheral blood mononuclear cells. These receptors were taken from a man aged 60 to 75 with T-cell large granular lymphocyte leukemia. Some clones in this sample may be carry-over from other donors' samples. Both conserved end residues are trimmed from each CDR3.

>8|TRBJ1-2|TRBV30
AWRRGGYT
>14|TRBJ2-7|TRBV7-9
ASSPAGRVVSYEQY
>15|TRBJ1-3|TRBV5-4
ASSLFGQGGFGNTIY
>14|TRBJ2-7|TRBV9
ASSASSHLGRIEQY
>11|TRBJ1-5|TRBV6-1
ASSWGSNQPQH
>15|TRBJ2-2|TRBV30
AWDPGQGISNTGELF
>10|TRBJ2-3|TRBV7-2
ASSPPRDTQY
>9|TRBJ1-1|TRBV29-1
SAKAPGEAF
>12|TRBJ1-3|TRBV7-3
ASSLGELGNTIY
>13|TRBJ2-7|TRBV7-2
ASSLFASGRGEQY
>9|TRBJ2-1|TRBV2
ASSLAGEQF
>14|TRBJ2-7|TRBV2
ASNPTGQGFSREQY
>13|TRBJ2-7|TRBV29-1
SVMPGTGGIYEQY
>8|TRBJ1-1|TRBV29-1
SVETPGAF
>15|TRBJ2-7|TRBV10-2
ASSETQGVRLAYEQY
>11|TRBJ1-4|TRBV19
ASRGQLNEKLF
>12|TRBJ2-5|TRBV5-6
ASSGGQGQETQY
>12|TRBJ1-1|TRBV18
ASSPGGGTTEAF